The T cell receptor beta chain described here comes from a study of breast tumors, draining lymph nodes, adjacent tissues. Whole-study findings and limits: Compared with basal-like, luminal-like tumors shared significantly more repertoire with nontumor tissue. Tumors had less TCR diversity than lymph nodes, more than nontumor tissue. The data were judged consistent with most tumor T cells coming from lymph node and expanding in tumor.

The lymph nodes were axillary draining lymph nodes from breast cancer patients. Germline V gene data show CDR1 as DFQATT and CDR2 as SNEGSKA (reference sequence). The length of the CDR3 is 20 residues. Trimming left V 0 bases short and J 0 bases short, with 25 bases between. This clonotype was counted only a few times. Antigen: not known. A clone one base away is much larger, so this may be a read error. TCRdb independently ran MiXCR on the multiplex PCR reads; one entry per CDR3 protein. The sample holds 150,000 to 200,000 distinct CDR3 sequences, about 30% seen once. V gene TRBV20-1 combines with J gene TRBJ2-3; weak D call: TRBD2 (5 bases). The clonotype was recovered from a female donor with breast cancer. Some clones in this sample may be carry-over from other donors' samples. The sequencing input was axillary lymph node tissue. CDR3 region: CSARDRTTEPEDRSTDTQYF. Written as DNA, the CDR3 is TGCAGTGCTAGAGATAGGACCACGGAGCCGGAGGATCGAAGCACAGATACGCAGTATTTT.